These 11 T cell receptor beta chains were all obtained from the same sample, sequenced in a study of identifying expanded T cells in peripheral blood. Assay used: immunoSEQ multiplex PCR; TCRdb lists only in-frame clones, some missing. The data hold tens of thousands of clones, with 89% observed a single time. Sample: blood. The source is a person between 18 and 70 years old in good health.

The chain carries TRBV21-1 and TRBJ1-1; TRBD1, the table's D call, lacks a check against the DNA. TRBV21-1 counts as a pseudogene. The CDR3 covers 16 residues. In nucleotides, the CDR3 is TGTGCCAGCAGCAAAGAAAGGGGACAGGGGTTAGGTGAAGCTTTCTTT. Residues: CASSKERGQGLGEAFF.

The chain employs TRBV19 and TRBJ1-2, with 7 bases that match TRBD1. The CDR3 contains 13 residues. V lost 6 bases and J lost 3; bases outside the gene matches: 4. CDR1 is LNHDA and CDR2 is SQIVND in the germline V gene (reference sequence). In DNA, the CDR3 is TGTGCCAGTAGCCCCGGGACAGACTATGGCTACACCTTC. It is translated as CASSPGTDYGYTF.

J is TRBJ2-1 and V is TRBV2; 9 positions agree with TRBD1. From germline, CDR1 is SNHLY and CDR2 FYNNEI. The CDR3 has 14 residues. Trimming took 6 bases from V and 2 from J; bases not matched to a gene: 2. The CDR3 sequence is CASRTGGPYNEQFF. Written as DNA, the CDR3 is TGTGCCAGCAGGACAGGGGGTCCCTACAATGAGCAGTTCTTC.

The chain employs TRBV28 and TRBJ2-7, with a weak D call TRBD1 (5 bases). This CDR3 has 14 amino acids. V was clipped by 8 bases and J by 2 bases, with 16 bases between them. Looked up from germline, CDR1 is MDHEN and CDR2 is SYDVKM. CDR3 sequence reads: CASAVPRVPYEQYF. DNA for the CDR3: TGTGCCAGCGCCGTCCCCAGGGTTCCCTACGAGCAGTACTTC.

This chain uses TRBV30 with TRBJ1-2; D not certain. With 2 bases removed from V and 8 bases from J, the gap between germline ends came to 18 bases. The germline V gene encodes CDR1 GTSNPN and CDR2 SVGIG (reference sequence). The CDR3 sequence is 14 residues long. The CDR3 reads CAWSRTKQAGGYTF. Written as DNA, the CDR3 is TGTGCCTGGAGTCGGACCAAGCAAGCGGGGGGCTACACCTTC.

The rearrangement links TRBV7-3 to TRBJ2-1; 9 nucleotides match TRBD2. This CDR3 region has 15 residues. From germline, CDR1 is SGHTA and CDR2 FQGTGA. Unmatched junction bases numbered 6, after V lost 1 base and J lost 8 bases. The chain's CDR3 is CASSLSGRAGHEQFF. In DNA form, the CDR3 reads TGTGCCAGCAGCTTAAGCGGGAGGGCCGGCCATGAGCAGTTCTTC.

CDR3 loop: CASSGLADTGELFF. The DNA of the CDR3 is TGTGCCAGCAGTGGACTAGCGGACACCGGGGAGCTGTTTTTT. The J gene is TRBJ2-2, the V gene TRBV25-1; TRBD2 matches 9 bases. The CDR3 totals 14 residues. Germline V CDR1 and CDR2: MGHDK, SYGVNS. J lost 3 bases, V lost 4 bases, and 0 bases had no gene match.

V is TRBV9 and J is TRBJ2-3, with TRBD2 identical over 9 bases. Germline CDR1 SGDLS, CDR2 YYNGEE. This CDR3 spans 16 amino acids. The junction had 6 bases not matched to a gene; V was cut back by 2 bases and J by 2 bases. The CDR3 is CASSVGSSGTTDTQYF. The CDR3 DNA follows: TGTGCCAGCAGCGTTGGGTCTAGCGGGACCACAGATACGCAGTATTTT.

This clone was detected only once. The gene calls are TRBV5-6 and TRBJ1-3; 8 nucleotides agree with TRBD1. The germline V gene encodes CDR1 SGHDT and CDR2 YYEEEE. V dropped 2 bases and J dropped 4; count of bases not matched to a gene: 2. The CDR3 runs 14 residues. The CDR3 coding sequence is TGTGCCAGCAGCTTCCGGGACAGGGGAAACACCATATATTTT. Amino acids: CASSFRDRGNTIYF.

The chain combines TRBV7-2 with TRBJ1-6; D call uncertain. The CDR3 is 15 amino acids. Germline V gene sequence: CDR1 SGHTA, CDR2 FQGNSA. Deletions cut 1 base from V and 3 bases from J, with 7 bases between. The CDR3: CASSLVTGYNSPLHF. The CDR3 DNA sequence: TGTGCCAGCAGCTTAGTGACGGGCTATAATTCACCCCTCCACTTT.

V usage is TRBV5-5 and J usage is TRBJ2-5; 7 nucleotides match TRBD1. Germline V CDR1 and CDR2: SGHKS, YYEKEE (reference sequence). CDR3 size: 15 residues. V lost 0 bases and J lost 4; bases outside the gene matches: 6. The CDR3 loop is CASSLAPGGRETQYF. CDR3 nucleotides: TGTGCCAGCAGCTTGGCCCCAGGGGGTCGAGAGACCCAGTACTTC.